Listed below are T cell receptor beta chains from one sample, sequenced in a study of blood T cell repertoires in COVID-19. Some clones are missing from TCRdb's copy, which holds only in-frame ones; the method was immunoSEQ multiplex PCR. The sample includes hundreds of thousands of clones, around 90% of them seen just once. The sequencing sample was made of peripheral blood. These receptors all stem from an elderly man with acute or convalescent COVID-19. The CDR3 runs from the conserved cysteine through the conserved F or W. A D gene is named only where the DNA matches it firmly. The size field is filled for only some rows; it gives once, few, many or a size class.

len: 15
d_gene: TRBD1
abundance: .
j_gene: TRBJ2-1
v_gene: TRBV6-6
CDR3nt: TGTGCCAGCAGTTCCCGGGACAGGGGCGACAATGAGCAGTTCTTC
CDR3aa: CASSSRDRGDNEQFF

len: 14
d_gene: .
abundance: .
j_gene: TRBJ2-5
v_gene: TRBV5-8
CDR3nt: TGTGCCAGCAGCTTGGATCTGGTTCGGAGGACCCAGTACTTC
CDR3aa: CASSLDLVRRTQYF

len: 15
d_gene: .
abundance: .
j_gene: TRBJ2-2
v_gene: TRBV5-1
CDR3nt: TGCGCCAGCAGGTACAATACAGGGATCACCGGGGAGCTGTTTTTT
CDR3aa: CASRYNTGITGELFF

len: 13
d_gene: .
abundance: .
j_gene: TRBJ1-1
v_gene: TRBV5-1
CDR3nt: TGCGCCAGCAGCCTGGACACACGCTACGGGGCTTTCTTT
CDR3aa: CASSLDTRYGAFF

len: 14
d_gene: TRBD2
abundance: .
j_gene: TRBJ2-3
v_gene: TRBV5-1
CDR3nt: TGCGCCAGCAGCGGCGGGAGAGGGACAGATACGCAGTATTTT
CDR3aa: CASSGGRGTDTQYF

len: 15
d_gene: .
abundance: .
j_gene: TRBJ2-1
v_gene: TRBV7-2
CDR3nt: TGTGCCAGCAGCTTAGCTATTGACAGTAACAATGAGCAGTTCTTC
CDR3aa: CASSLAIDSNNEQFF

len: 12
d_gene: .
abundance: .
j_gene: TRBJ2-7
v_gene: TRBV29-1
CDR3nt: TGCAGCGTTGTCGGAGAGGTCGGGTCACAGTACTTC
CDR3aa: CSVVGEVGSQYF

len: 13
d_gene: TRBD2
abundance: .
j_gene: TRBJ2-7
v_gene: TRBV29-1
CDR3nt: TGCAGCGTTGGGCCTAGCGGGAGTCACGAGCAGTACTTC
CDR3aa: CSVGPSGSHEQYF

len: 14
d_gene: .
abundance: .
j_gene: TRBJ2-2
v_gene: TRBV7-2
CDR3nt: TGTGCCAGCAAGTGGAGCAGGGACACCGGGGAGCTGTTTTTT
CDR3aa: CASKWSRDTGELFF

len: 15
d_gene: TRBD1
abundance: .
j_gene: TRBJ1-1
v_gene: TRBV19
CDR3nt: TGTGCCAGTAGTATGTGGGGACAGGGGGCCGCTGAAGCTTTCTTT
CDR3aa: CASSMWGQGAAEAFF

len: 18
d_gene: TRBD2
abundance: .
j_gene: TRBJ2-3
v_gene: TRBV4-1
CDR3nt: TGCGCCAGCAGCCAATCTCTCCTTAGCGGGAGGCCCACAGATACGCAGTATTTT
CDR3aa: CASSQSLLSGRPTDTQYF

len: 12
d_gene: .
abundance: once
j_gene: TRBJ1-6
v_gene: TRBV14
CDR3nt: TGTGCCAGCAATGAGGCTAATTCACCCCTCCACTTT
CDR3aa: CASNEANSPLHF

len: 15
d_gene: TRBD2
abundance: .
j_gene: TRBJ2-5
v_gene: TRBV7-3
CDR3nt: TGTGCCAGCAGCTTACGGGCGGGAGAGAGGGAGACCCAGTACTTC
CDR3aa: CASSLRAGERETQYF

len: 15
d_gene: .
abundance: once
j_gene: TRBJ2-6
v_gene: TRBV6-5
CDR3nt: TGTGCCAGCAGTTTGGACAGCTCTGGGGCCAACGTCCTGACTTTC
CDR3aa: CASSLDSSGANVLTF

len: 12
d_gene: .
abundance: .
j_gene: TRBJ2-3
v_gene: TRBV29-1
CDR3nt: TGCAGCGTTCAACGCGGGGCTTTAACGCAGTATTTT
CDR3aa: CSVQRGALTQYF

len: 15
d_gene: .
abundance: .
j_gene: TRBJ2-5
v_gene: TRBV11-2
CDR3nt: TGTGCCAGCAGCTTTCCCCCGCAGGAGGGAGAGACCCAGTACTTC
CDR3aa: CASSFPPQEGETQYF

len: 13
d_gene: .
abundance: once
j_gene: TRBJ1-1
v_gene: TRBV7-2
CDR3nt: TGTGCCAGCAGCTTTAACATTAACACTGAAGCTTTCTTT
CDR3aa: CASSFNINTEAFF

len: 15
d_gene: TRBD1
abundance: .
j_gene: TRBJ2-1
v_gene: TRBV7-9
CDR3nt: TGTGCCAGCAGCTTAGCCGGGACAGGGAACAATGAGCAGTTCTTC
CDR3aa: CASSLAGTGNNEQFF

len: 13
d_gene: .
abundance: few
j_gene: TRBJ1-2
v_gene: TRBV7-2
CDR3nt: TGTGCCAGCAGCATAGACAGGAACTATGGCTACACCTTC
CDR3aa: CASSIDRNYGYTF

len: 16
d_gene: TRBD1
abundance: once
j_gene: TRBJ2-2
v_gene: TRBV19
CDR3nt: TGTGCCAGTAATGTACAGGGGGCCGCGAACACCGGGGAGCTGTTTTTT
CDR3aa: CASNVQGAANTGELFF

len: 13
d_gene: .
abundance: .
j_gene: TRBJ1-1
v_gene: TRBV7-2
CDR3nt: TGTGCCAGCAGACCTCAGGTTAACACTGAAGCTTTCTTT
CDR3aa: CASRPQVNTEAFF

len: 14
d_gene: TRBD1
abundance: .
j_gene: TRBJ1-2
v_gene: TRBV6-2/TRBV6-3
CDR3nt: TGTGCCAGCAGTCGGACAGGCGGAAACTATGGCTACACCTTC
CDR3aa: CASSRTGGNYGYTF

len: 15
d_gene: .
abundance: few
j_gene: TRBJ2-3
v_gene: TRBV28
CDR3nt: TGTGCCAGCAGGGAGAGCGGTGCCCGCACAGATACGCAGTATTTT
CDR3aa: CASRESGARTDTQYF

len: 12
d_gene: TRBD1
abundance: .
j_gene: TRBJ1-2
v_gene: TRBV27
CDR3nt: TGTGCCAGCAGAGGGACAGCCTATGGCTACACCTTC
CDR3aa: CASRGTAYGYTF

len: 16
d_gene: .
abundance: once
j_gene: TRBJ2-7
v_gene: TRBV4-3
CDR3nt: TGCGCCAGCAGCCAAGATTTGGCATTACCCTCCTACGAGCAGTACTTC
CDR3aa: CASSQDLALPSYEQYF

len: 18
d_gene: TRBD2
abundance: .
j_gene: TRBJ2-1
v_gene: TRBV5-1
CDR3nt: TGCGCCAGCAGCTTGGCACCCGTTACTAGCGGGACGAGGTATGAGCAGTTCTTC
CDR3aa: CASSLAPVTSGTRYEQFF

len: 18
d_gene: .
abundance: .
j_gene: TRBJ2-2
v_gene: TRBV25-1
CDR3nt: TGTGCCAGCAGTGCATATGACAATGAGTGGCAGAACACCGGGGAGCTGTTTTTT
CDR3aa: CASSAYDNEWQNTGELFF

len: 16
d_gene: .
abundance: .
j_gene: TRBJ2-3
v_gene: TRBV19
CDR3nt: TGTGCCAGTAGTACCCCCGGGTCCCCGGTGACAGATACGCAGTATTTT
CDR3aa: CASSTPGSPVTDTQYF

len: 15
d_gene: .
abundance: once
j_gene: TRBJ1-2
v_gene: TRBV6-1
CDR3nt: TGTGCCAGCAGTGAATTAGCCAGGGCGAACTATGGCTACACCTTC
CDR3aa: CASSELARANYGYTF

len: 15
d_gene: TRBD2
abundance: .
j_gene: TRBJ2-1
v_gene: TRBV7-2
CDR3nt: TGTGCCAGCAGCTTAGGTGGTAGCGGGAGGGGAGAGCAGTTCTTC
CDR3aa: CASSLGGSGRGEQFF

len: 14
d_gene: TRBD1
abundance: .
j_gene: TRBJ2-3
v_gene: TRBV19
CDR3nt: TGTGCCAGTAGCCCCGGGACAGGGACAGATACGCAGTATTTT
CDR3aa: CASSPGTGTDTQYF

len: 16
d_gene: .
abundance: few
j_gene: TRBJ1-1
v_gene: TRBV28
CDR3nt: TGTGCCAGCAGTACCCCGGGAAAGGTTGGGGACACTGAAGCTTTCTTT
CDR3aa: CASSTPGKVGDTEAFF

len: 14
d_gene: .
abundance: once
j_gene: TRBJ2-5
v_gene: TRBV7-2
CDR3nt: TGTGCCAGCAGCGCCCGTCTCCGACTGGAGACCCAGTACTTC
CDR3aa: CASSARLRLETQYF

len: 12
d_gene: .
abundance: .
j_gene: TRBJ1-2
v_gene: TRBV14
CDR3nt: TGTGCCAGCAGCCAAGCGAGCTATGGCTACACCTTC
CDR3aa: CASSQASYGYTF

len: 15
d_gene: TRBD1
abundance: once
j_gene: TRBJ1-4
v_gene: TRBV7-9
CDR3nt: TGTGCCAGCAGCTTGATAGACAGGGGAGGGGAAAAACTGTTTTTT
CDR3aa: CASSLIDRGGEKLFF

len: 14
d_gene: TRBD1
abundance: .
j_gene: TRBJ1-2
v_gene: TRBV29-1
CDR3nt: TGCAGCGTTGAAAGGGCCAGGGGGGTGTATGGCTACACCTTC
CDR3aa: CSVERARGVYGYTF

len: 15
d_gene: TRBD1
abundance: .
j_gene: TRBJ2-5
v_gene: TRBV29-1
CDR3nt: TGCAGCGTTGATCCTGGGACAGGGAGCGGAGAGACCCAGTACTTC
CDR3aa: CSVDPGTGSGETQYF

len: 14
d_gene: .
abundance: .
j_gene: TRBJ1-3
v_gene: TRBV7-3
CDR3nt: TGTGCCAGCAGCTTCGGCAGGCCTGGAAACACCATATATTTT
CDR3aa: CASSFGRPGNTIYF

len: 15
d_gene: .
abundance: once
j_gene: TRBJ2-1
v_gene: TRBV19
CDR3nt: TGTGCCAGTAGTATCTCAGGCCAGCCCTACAATGAGCAGTTCTTC
CDR3aa: CASSISGQPYNEQFF

len: 12
d_gene: TRBD1
abundance: .
j_gene: TRBJ1-1
v_gene: TRBV4-3
CDR3nt: TGCGCCAGCAGCCAATCAGGGGGTTTAACTTTCTTT
CDR3aa: CASSQSGGLTFF

len: 18
d_gene: .
abundance: once
j_gene: TRBJ2-5
v_gene: TRBV21-1
CDR3nt: TGTGCCAGCAGGGACAGACCGGGACAGCAAGTGTTCCAAGAGACCCAGTACTTC
CDR3aa: CASRDRPGQQVFQETQYF

len: 16
d_gene: .
abundance: .
j_gene: TRBJ2-3
v_gene: TRBV5-1
CDR3nt: TGCGCCAGCAGCCCCGGGATTGCCTCTAGCACAGATACGCAGTATTTT
CDR3aa: CASSPGIASSTDTQYF

len: 13
d_gene: .
abundance: .
j_gene: TRBJ2-7
v_gene: TRBV18
CDR3nt: TGTGCCAGCTCATCCCGAGAGGGCTACGAGCAGTACTTC
CDR3aa: CASSSREGYEQYF

len: 15
d_gene: TRBD1
abundance: .
j_gene: TRBJ1-2
v_gene: TRBV6-2/TRBV6-3
CDR3nt: TGTGCCAGCAGTGATCGACAGGGCACTAACTATGGCTACACCTTC
CDR3aa: CASSDRQGTNYGYTF

len: 15
d_gene: .
abundance: .
j_gene: TRBJ1-5
v_gene: TRBV3-1/TRBV3-2
CDR3nt: TGTGCCAGCAGCCAAATGTCGACAGGCAATCAGCCCCAGCATTTT
CDR3aa: CASSQMSTGNQPQHF

len: 14
d_gene: .
abundance: .
j_gene: TRBJ2-1
v_gene: TRBV5-5
CDR3nt: TGTGCCAGCAGCGTTTCAGTAGGGAGAGTCGAGCAGTTCTTC
CDR3aa: CASSVSVGRVEQFF

len: 15
d_gene: .
abundance: .
j_gene: TRBJ1-5
v_gene: TRBV19
CDR3nt: TGTGCCAGTAGTATCGGGGGGGCCAGCAATCAGCCCCAGCATTTT
CDR3aa: CASSIGGASNQPQHF

len: 16
d_gene: .
abundance: .
j_gene: TRBJ2-7
v_gene: TRBV24-1
CDR3nt: TGTGCCACCAGTGATAGCACCGGGGGAACGCACAACGAGCAGTACTTC
CDR3aa: CATSDSTGGTHNEQYF

len: 14
d_gene: TRBD1
abundance: .
j_gene: TRBJ2-1
v_gene: TRBV6-4
CDR3nt: TGTGCCAGCAGTGAGGGGCAGGGGGCAGGGGAGCAGTTCTTC
CDR3aa: CASSEGQGAGEQFF

len: 15
d_gene: TRBD2
abundance: .
j_gene: TRBJ2-5
v_gene: TRBV19
CDR3nt: TGTGCCATTATCCGGGGACTAGCGGGGGTAGAGACCCAGTACTTC
CDR3aa: CAIIRGLAGVETQYF

len: 13
d_gene: .
abundance: .
j_gene: TRBJ2-3
v_gene: TRBV19
CDR3nt: TGTGCCAGTACCGCCACAGGAGCAGATACGCAGTATTTT
CDR3aa: CASTATGADTQYF